The 6 T cell receptor beta chains presented below share a single source sample, sequenced in a study of T-cell reconstitution after alpha-beta-depleted transplantation in children. Preparation of the TCRbeta library involved a method that used unique molecular identifiers. TCRdb fed the PCR reads into MiXCR, producing one record per CDR3 protein. The sample lists roughly 610,000 distinct CDR3 sequences, 8% to 11% seen once, with less than 5% in the top ten. The source was PBMCs from the stem cell graft donor, collected from the stem cell graft. The receptors stem from a human donor who donated a stem cell graft to a child with acute myeloid leukemia.

This clonotype was counted many times. The chain links TRBV12-3 or TRBV12-4 to TRBJ1-5; D not certain. Trimming removed 2 bases at V and 3 bases at J, with 11 bases between. CDR3 length equals 15 residues. CDR3 loop: CASSLRDGYNQPQHF. The CDR3 bases are TGTGCCAGCAGTTTACGGGATGGGTACAATCAGCCCCAGCATTTT.

The chain employs TRBV30 and TRBJ2-2; 10 bases are a match to TRBD2. Germline V gene lookup returns CDR1 GTSNPN and CDR2 SVGIG (reference sequence). The CDR3 extends over 14 amino acids. V was pared by 4 bases and J by 5 bases, with 4 bases of the junction left unmatched. DNA for the CDR3: TGTGCCTGGACTAGCGGGAGCACGACCGGGGAGCTGTTTTTT. Amino acid sequence: CAWTSGSTTGELFF. Filled out from reference TRBV30 and TRBJ2-2, the complete variable domain reads SQTIHQWPATLVQPVGSPLSLECTVEGTSNPNLYWYRQAAGRGLQLLFYSVGIGQISSEVPQNLSASRPQDRQFILSSKKLLLSDSGFYLCAWTSGSTTGELFFGEGSRLTVL.

This clonotype showed up many times. This chain uses TRBV7-6 with TRBJ2-4, with D possibly TRBD1 on 6 matching bases. Germline values: CDR1 SGHVS, CDR2 FNYEAQ. CDR3 length: 19 residues. V was cut by 1 base and J by 3 bases, with 22 bases left in between. CDR3 in amino acids: CASSLDSSGLGQGKNIQYF. In DNA, the CDR3 is TGTGCCAGCAGCTTAGATTCTTCTGGTCTGGGACAAGGCAAAAACATTCAGTACTTC.

This clonotype was counted many times. The genes are TRBV20-1 and TRBJ2-5; the match to TRBD2 covers 8 bases. The length of the CDR3 is 17 residues. The junction had 16 bases not matched to a gene; V was cut back by 6 bases and J by 1 base. In germline, CDR1 is DFQATT, CDR2 SNEGSKA (reference sequence). The CDR3 region has the DNA TGCAGTGCGGGCCCAGCGGGAGCAGAGGGGGGCCAAGAGACCCAGTACTTC. Its translation is CSAGPAGAEGGQETQYF.

In its sample, this clonotype was seen a few times. CDR3 in amino acids: CATSGRDYPYNEQFF. The CDR3 DNA is TGTGCCACCAGTGGCCGGGACTACCCCTACAATGAGCAGTTCTTC. This rearrangement joins TRBV24-1 to TRBJ2-1; 7 positions agree with TRBD2. Losses at the gene ends were 5 bases for V and 2 bases for J; bases not matched to a gene: 5. The germline gives CDR1 KGHDR, CDR2 SFDVKD. This CDR3 contains 15 residues.

At least ten counts were recorded for this clonotype. The chain carries TRBV11-2 and TRBJ2-1; 14 bases fit TRBD2. Germline V lookup: CDR1 SGHAT, CDR2 FQNNGV. V shed 4 bases and J 6 bases; nucleotides not matched to a gene: 5. The CDR3 has 16 residues. In nucleotides, the CDR3 is TGTGCCAGCAGCTCACAGGGGACTAGCGGGAGCAATGAGCAGTTCTTC. Protein sequence: CASSSQGTSGSNEQFF. Full variable domain (outside the CDR3, taken from reference TRBV11-2 and TRBJ2-1): EAGVAQSPRYKIIEKRQSVAFWCNPISGHATLYWYQQILGQGPKLLIQFQNNGVVDDSQLPKDRFSAERLKGVDSTLKIQPAKLEDSAVYLCASSSQGTSGSNEQFFGPGTRLTVL.